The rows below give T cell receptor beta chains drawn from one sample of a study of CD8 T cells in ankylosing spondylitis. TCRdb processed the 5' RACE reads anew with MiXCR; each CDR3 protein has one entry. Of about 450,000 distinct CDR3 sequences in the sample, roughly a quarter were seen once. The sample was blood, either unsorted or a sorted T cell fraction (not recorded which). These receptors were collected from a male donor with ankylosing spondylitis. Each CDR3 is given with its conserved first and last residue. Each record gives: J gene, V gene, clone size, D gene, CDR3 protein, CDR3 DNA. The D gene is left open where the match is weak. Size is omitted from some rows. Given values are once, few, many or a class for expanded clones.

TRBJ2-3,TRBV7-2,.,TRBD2,CASRLTSGRYTDTQYF,TGTGCCAGCAGGTTGACTAGCGGGAGATATACAGATACGCAGTATTTT
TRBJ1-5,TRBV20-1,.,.,CSAGGKASQPQHF,TGCAGTGCCGGGGGCAAAGCGTCGCAGCCCCAGCATTTT
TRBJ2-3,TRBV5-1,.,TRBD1,CASSSLTGESTDTQYF,TGCGCCAGCAGCTCCCTGACAGGGGAAAGCACAGATACGCAGTATTTT
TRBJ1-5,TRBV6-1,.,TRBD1,CASSGGTGGTIYQPQHF,TGTGCCAGCAGTGGAGGGACAGGGGGTACCATCTATCAGCCCCAGCATTTT
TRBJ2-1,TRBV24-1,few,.,CATKDAATTEQFF,TGTGCCACCAAGGATGCTGCGACCACTGAGCAGTTCTTC
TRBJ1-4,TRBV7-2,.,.,CASTSLRGAGEKLFF,TGTGCCAGCACCTCCCTGAGGGGCGCTGGGGAAAAACTGTTTTTT
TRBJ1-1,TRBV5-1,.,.,CASSSTGGLRNTEAFF,TGCGCCAGCAGCTCGACGGGGGGGCTGAGGAACACTGAAGCTTTCTTT
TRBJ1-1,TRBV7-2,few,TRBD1,CASSLRQGANTEAFF,TGTGCCAGCAGCCTCAGGCAGGGGGCGAACACTGAAGCTTTCTTT
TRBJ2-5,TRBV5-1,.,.,CASSDLGTASGTQYF,TGCGCCAGCAGCGACCTCGGGACTGCCTCAGGGACCCAGTACTTC
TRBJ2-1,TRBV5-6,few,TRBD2,CASRQTGLAEGNEQFF,TGTGCCAGCCGCCAAACCGGACTAGCGGAGGGCAATGAGCAGTTCTTC
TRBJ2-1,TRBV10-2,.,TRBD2,CASSESAASGRAIDEQFF,TGCGCCAGCAGTGAGAGCGCCGCTAGCGGGAGGGCCATTGATGAGCAGTTCTTC
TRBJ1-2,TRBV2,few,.,CASSQQGDSGYTF,TGTGCCAGCAGCCAACAGGGTGACTCGGGCTACACCTTC
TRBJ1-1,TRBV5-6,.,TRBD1,CASSWQQGARFRNTEAFF,TGTGCCAGCAGCTGGCAACAGGGGGCGCGCTTTCGGAACACTGAAGCTTTCTTT
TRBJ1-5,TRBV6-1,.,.,CASSESGGGQPQHF,TGTGCCAGCAGTGAATCCGGGGGCGGTCAGCCCCAGCATTTT
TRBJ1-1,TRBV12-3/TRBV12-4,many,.,CASSLRNTEAFF,TGTGCCAGCAGTTTGAGGAACACTGAAGCTTTCTTT
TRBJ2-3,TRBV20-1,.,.,CSAQRQTAFETDTQYF,TGCAGTGCTCAAAGGCAGACAGCGTTTGAAACAGATACGCAGTATTTT
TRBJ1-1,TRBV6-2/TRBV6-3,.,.,CASRAQGLAFNTEAFF,TGTGCCAGCAGAGCACAGGGCCTGGCCTTCAACACTGAAGCTTTCTTT
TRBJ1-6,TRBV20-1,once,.,CSARVQGYSPLHF,TGCAGTGCTAGAGTTCAGGGTTATTCACCCCTCCACTTT